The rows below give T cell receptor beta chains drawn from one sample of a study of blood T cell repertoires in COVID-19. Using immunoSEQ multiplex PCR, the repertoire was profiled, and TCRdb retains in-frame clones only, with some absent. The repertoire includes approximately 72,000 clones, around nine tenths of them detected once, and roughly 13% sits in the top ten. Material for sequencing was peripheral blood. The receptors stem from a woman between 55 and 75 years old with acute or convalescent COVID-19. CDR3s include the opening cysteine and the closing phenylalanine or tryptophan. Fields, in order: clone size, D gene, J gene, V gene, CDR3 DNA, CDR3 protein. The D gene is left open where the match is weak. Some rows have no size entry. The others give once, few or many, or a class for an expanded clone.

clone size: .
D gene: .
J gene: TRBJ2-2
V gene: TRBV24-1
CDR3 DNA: TGTGCCACCAGTGATTTTGGAGGGGTAGGGACCGGGGAGCTGTTTTTT
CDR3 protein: CATSDFGGVGTGELFF

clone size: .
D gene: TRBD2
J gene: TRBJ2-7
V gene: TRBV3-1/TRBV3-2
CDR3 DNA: TGTGCCAGCAGCCCACAGGGGCGGGGGGGCTTCGAGCAGTACTTC
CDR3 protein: CASSPQGRGGFEQYF

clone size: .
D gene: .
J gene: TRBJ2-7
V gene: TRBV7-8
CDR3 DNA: TGTGCTACTGGGGCAGTTACCGCCTACGAGCAGTACTTC
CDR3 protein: CATGAVTAYEQYF

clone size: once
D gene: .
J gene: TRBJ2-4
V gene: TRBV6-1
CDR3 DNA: TGTGCCAGCAGTGAAACTTCCGGGGGACACATTCAGTACTTC
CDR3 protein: CASSETSGGHIQYF

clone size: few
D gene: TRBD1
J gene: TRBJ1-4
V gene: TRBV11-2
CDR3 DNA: TGTGCCAGCAGCGTGACAGGGGATGGGGGTGAAAAACTGTTTTTT
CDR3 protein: CASSVTGDGGEKLFF

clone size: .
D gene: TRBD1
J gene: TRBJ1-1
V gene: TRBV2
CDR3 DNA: TGTGCCACTCAGTACAGGGGGCGCGACACTGAAGCTTTCTTT
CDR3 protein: CATQYRGRDTEAFF

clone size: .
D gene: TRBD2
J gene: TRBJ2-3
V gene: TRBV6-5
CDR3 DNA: TGTGCCAGCAGTTCCGGACTAGGCACAGATACGCAGTATTTT
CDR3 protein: CASSSGLGTDTQYF

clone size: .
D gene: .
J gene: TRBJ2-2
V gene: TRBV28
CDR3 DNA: TGTGCCAGCAGTTTCCTTACTAGAGCCGGGGAGCTGTTTTTT
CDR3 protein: CASSFLTRAGELFF

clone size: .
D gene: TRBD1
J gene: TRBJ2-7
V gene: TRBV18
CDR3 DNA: TGTGCCAGCTCACCGGGGACAGGGATCATCTACGAGCAGTACTTC
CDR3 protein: CASSPGTGIIYEQYF

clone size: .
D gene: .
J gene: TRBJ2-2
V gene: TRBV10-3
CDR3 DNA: TGTGCCATCAAACCGGGACAGAACACCGGGGAGCTGTTTTTT
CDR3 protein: CAIKPGQNTGELFF

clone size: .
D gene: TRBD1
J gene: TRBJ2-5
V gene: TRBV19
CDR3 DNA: TGTGCCAGTAGTATTACCGGGACAGGGAGAGAGACCCAGTACTTC
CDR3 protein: CASSITGTGRETQYF

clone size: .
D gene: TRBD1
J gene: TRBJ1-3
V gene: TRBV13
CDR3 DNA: TGTGCCAGCAGCACTCAGGGGGGCTCTGGAAACACCATATATTTT
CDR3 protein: CASSTQGGSGNTIYF

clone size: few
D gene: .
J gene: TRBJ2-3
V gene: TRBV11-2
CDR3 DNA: TGTGCCAGCAGCTTACTGCGGTCTGATACGCAGTATTTT
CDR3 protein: CASSLLRSDTQYF

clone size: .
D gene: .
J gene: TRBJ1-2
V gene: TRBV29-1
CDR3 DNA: TGCAGCGTCCGTTCAGGGAACTATGGCTACACCTTC
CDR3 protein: CSVRSGNYGYTF

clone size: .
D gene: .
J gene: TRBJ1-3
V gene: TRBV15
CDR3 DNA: TGTGCCACCAGCAACCGACACAACTCTGGAAACACCATATATTTT
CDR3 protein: CATSNRHNSGNTIYF

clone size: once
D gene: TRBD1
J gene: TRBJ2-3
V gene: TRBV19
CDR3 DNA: TGTGCCAGTTGGACAGGGGTTCCCACAGATACGCAGTATTTT
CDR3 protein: CASWTGVPTDTQYF

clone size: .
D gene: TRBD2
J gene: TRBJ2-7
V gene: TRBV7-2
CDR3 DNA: TGTGCCAGCAGCTTAGCTCGGTCTAGCGGGGGGGCGGCCTACGAGCAGTACTTC
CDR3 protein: CASSLARSSGGAAYEQYF

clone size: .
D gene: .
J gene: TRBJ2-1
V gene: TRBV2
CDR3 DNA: TGTGCCAGCAGTGATCCAACGGGTGAGCAGTTCTTC
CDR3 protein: CASSDPTGEQFF

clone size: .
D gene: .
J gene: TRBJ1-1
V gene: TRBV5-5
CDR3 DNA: TGTGCCAGCAGCTACGCGGCGAACGCGGTGAACACTGAAGCTTTCTTT
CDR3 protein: CASSYAANAVNTEAFF

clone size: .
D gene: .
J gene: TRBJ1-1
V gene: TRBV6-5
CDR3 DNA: TGTGCCAGCAGTTACTCTGCAGGCTACACTGAAGCTTTCTTT
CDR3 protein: CASSYSAGYTEAFF

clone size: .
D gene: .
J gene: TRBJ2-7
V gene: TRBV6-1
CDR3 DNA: TGTGCCAGCAGTGAAACGGGGAACGAGCAGTACTTC
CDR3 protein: CASSETGNEQYF

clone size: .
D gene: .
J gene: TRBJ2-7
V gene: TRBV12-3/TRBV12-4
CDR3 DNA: TGTGCCAGCAGTCGCCGACAGACCCACGAGCAGTACTTC
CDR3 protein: CASSRRQTHEQYF

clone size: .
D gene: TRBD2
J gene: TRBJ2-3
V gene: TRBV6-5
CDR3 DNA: TGTGCCAGCACAATTTTAGCGGGGGGAGATACGCAGTATTTT
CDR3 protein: CASTILAGGDTQYF

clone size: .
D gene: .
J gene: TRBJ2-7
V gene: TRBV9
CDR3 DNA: TGTGCCAGCAGGTGGGACTGTGACTACGAGCAGTACTTC
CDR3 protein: CASRWDCDYEQYF

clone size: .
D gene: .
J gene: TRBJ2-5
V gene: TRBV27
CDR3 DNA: TGTGCCAGCAGTTTGGCGGGCCACCAAGAGACCCAGTACTTC
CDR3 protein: CASSLAGHQETQYF

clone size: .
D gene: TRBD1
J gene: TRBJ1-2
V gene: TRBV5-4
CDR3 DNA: TGTGCCAGCACCCCGGACAGGGCCTATGGCTACACCTTC
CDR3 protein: CASTPDRAYGYTF

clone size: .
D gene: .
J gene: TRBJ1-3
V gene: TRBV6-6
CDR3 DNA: TGTGCCAGCAGTTCCGGGACACAGGGAAACACCATATATTTT
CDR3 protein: CASSSGTQGNTIYF

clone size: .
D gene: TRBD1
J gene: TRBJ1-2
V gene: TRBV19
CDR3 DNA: TGTGCCAGCAAAGCCGACAGGGGGCGGGATGGCTACACCTTC
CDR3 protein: CASKADRGRDGYTF

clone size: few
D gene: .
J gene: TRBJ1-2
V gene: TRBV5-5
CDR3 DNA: TGTGCCAGCAGCTCATACAGGGCCTTCTATGGCTACACCTTC
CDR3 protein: CASSSYRAFYGYTF

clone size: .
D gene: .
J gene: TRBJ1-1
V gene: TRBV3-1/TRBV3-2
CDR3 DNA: TGTGCCAGCAGCCAAGAATATGGGGGAGGCACTGAAGCTTTCTTT
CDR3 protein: CASSQEYGGGTEAFF

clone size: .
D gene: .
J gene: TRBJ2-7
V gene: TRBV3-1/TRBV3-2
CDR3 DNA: TGTGCCAGCAGCCAAGTTGAGTACGAGCAGTACTTC
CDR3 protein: CASSQVEYEQYF

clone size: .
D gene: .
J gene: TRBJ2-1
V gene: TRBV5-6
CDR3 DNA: TGTGCCAGCAGCTTGGCCCAGCCGGGGAATGAGCAGTTCTTC
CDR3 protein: CASSLAQPGNEQFF

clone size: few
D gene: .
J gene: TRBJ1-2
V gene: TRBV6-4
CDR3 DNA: TGTGCCAGCAGTGTTTCCCCCGGCGGTGGCTACACCTTC
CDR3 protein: CASSVSPGGGYTF

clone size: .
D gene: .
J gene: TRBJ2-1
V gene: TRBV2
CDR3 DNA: TGTGCCAGCGGGGGGACAGAGCGGTCAGGGCAGTTCTTC
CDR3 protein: CASGGTERSGQFF

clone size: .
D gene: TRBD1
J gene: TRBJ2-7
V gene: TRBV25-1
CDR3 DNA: TGTGCCAGCAGTCTGGGACAGGCATCCTACGAGCAGTACTTC
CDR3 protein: CASSLGQASYEQYF